This is a list of T cell receptor beta chains from one sample in a study of cytomegalovirus exposure and HLA in healthy donors. Assay: immunoSEQ multiplex PCR; the TCRdb copy retains only in-frame clones and omits some. This sample contains about 84,000 clones. The sequenced material came from PBMCs. The receptors shown here come from a man aged 50 to 59 in good health and CMV-seronegative. The CDR3 runs from the conserved cysteine through the conserved F or W. A D gene is named only where the DNA matches it firmly.

v_gene: TRBV5-1
d_gene: TRBD2
j_gene: TRBJ2-1
CDR3nt: TGCGCCAGCAGCTTGGATCTAGCGGGGGTCACTACCCCCTCCTACAATGAGCAGTTCTTC
CDR3aa: CASSLDLAGVTTPSYNEQFF

v_gene: TRBV7-9
d_gene: .
j_gene: TRBJ2-3
CDR3nt: TGTGCCAGCAGCTTAAATAGAGATACGCAGTATTTT
CDR3aa: CASSLNRDTQYF

v_gene: TRBV9
d_gene: .
j_gene: TRBJ1-2
CDR3nt: TGTGCCAGCACCAAAGGGTGGGGGACTGACTATGGCTACACCTTC
CDR3aa: CASTKGWGTDYGYTF

v_gene: TRBV11-2
d_gene: .
j_gene: TRBJ2-7
CDR3nt: TGTGCCAGCAGCTCACGGACTACCCCATGGGAGCAGTACTTC
CDR3aa: CASSSRTTPWEQYF

v_gene: TRBV2
d_gene: TRBD2
j_gene: TRBJ2-5
CDR3nt: TGTGCCAGCAGCACAGCGGGGGGCATGGAGACCCAGTACTTC
CDR3aa: CASSTAGGMETQYF

v_gene: TRBV9
d_gene: .
j_gene: TRBJ2-3
CDR3nt: TGTGCCAGCAGCGTAGGGGGCCCCGTCGATACGCAGTATTTT
CDR3aa: CASSVGGPVDTQYF

v_gene: TRBV18
d_gene: .
j_gene: TRBJ1-1
CDR3nt: TGTGCCAGCTCACCTTGGGAGACCTCGAACACTGAAGCTTTCTTT
CDR3aa: CASSPWETSNTEAFF

v_gene: TRBV7-9
d_gene: .
j_gene: TRBJ2-7
CDR3nt: TGTGCCAGCAGGGGGGGGCCCCCTCCATTTTACGAGCAGTACTTC
CDR3aa: CASRGGPPPFYEQYF

v_gene: TRBV28
d_gene: TRBD1
j_gene: TRBJ2-2
CDR3nt: TGTGCCAGCAGGCAAACAGGGGGCGGCGGGGAGCTGTTTTTT
CDR3aa: CASRQTGGGGELFF

v_gene: TRBV11-3
d_gene: TRBD1
j_gene: TRBJ1-2
CDR3nt: TGTGCCAGCAGCTTTAGGGACAGGGGAGGGTTCAACTATGGCTACACCTTC
CDR3aa: CASSFRDRGGFNYGYTF

v_gene: TRBV28
d_gene: TRBD1
j_gene: TRBJ2-7
CDR3nt: TGTGCCAGCAGATCACAGGGGGCGGACGAGCAGTACTTC
CDR3aa: CASRSQGADEQYF

v_gene: TRBV4-2
d_gene: TRBD2
j_gene: TRBJ2-3
CDR3nt: TGTGCCAGCAGCCAAGAACCGGGACTATTCACAGATACGCAGTATTTT
CDR3aa: CASSQEPGLFTDTQYF

v_gene: TRBV9
d_gene: .
j_gene: TRBJ2-5
CDR3nt: TGTGCCAGCAGCGTAGCTCCGTTCCTCGACAGGCAGCAAGAGACCCAGTACTTC
CDR3aa: CASSVAPFLDRQQETQYF

v_gene: TRBV5-1
d_gene: TRBD1
j_gene: TRBJ2-2
CDR3nt: TGCGCCAGCAGCCCTAGGGGGCGCCATAACACCGGGGAGCTGTTTTTT
CDR3aa: CASSPRGRHNTGELFF

v_gene: TRBV7-9
d_gene: .
j_gene: TRBJ1-1
CDR3nt: TGTGCCAGCACCGGGGGGGACACTGAAGCTTTCTTT
CDR3aa: CASTGGDTEAFF

v_gene: TRBV29-1
d_gene: .
j_gene: TRBJ2-3
CDR3nt: TGCAGCGTAGAAGGACCCAGCGGCCTAACAGATACGCAGTATTTT
CDR3aa: CSVEGPSGLTDTQYF

v_gene: TRBV5-1
d_gene: .
j_gene: TRBJ2-7
CDR3nt: TGCGCCAGCAGCTTGGTGCCGGGACAAAAGGACGAGCAGTACTTC
CDR3aa: CASSLVPGQKDEQYF

v_gene: TRBV7-9
d_gene: .
j_gene: TRBJ1-6
CDR3nt: TGTGCCAGCAGCTTAGACGACAGTAATAATTCACCCCTCCACTTT
CDR3aa: CASSLDDSNNSPLHF

v_gene: TRBV27
d_gene: .
j_gene: TRBJ2-1
CDR3nt: TGTGCCAGCAGTGACACGAGCTCCTACAATGAGCAGTTCTTC
CDR3aa: CASSDTSSYNEQFF

v_gene: TRBV9
d_gene: TRBD1
j_gene: TRBJ1-1
CDR3nt: TGTGCCAGCAGCGTGGGACAGATGAACACTGAAGCTTTCTTT
CDR3aa: CASSVGQMNTEAFF

v_gene: TRBV4-1
d_gene: TRBD2
j_gene: TRBJ2-2
CDR3nt: TGCGCCAGCAGCCAAGATGCCGGGGGGGGGACCGGGGAGCTGTTTTTT
CDR3aa: CASSQDAGGGTGELFF

v_gene: TRBV6-1
d_gene: TRBD2
j_gene: TRBJ2-7
CDR3nt: TGTGCCAGCAGTGTAGCGGGGGGTCTCGGCAACTACGAGCAGTACTTC
CDR3aa: CASSVAGGLGNYEQYF

v_gene: TRBV4-2
d_gene: .
j_gene: TRBJ2-1
CDR3nt: TGTGCCAGCAGCCAAGATTCCGGGGATGAGCATTTCTTC
CDR3aa: CASSQDSGDEHFF